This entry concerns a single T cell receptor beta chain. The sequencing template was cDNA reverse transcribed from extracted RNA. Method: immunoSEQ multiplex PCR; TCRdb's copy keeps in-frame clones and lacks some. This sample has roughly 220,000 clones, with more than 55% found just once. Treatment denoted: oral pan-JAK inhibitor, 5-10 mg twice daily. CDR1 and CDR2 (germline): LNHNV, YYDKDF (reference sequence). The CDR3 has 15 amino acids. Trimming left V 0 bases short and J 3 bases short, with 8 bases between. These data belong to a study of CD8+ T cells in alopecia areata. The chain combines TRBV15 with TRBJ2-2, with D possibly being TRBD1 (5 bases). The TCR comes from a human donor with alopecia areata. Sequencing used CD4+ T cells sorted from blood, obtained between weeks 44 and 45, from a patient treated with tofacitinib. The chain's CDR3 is CATSRDPTDTGELFF. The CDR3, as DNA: TGTGCCACCAGCAGAGACCCGACAGACACCGGGGAGCTGTTTTTT.